This TCR beta chain was identified in a study of OX40 agonist ivuxolimab in advanced cancers. Peripheral blood came from all dose cohorts at three timepoints. The ends were cut back, 1 base at V and 2 bases at J, with 15 bases in the middle. The CDR3 has 16 amino acids. Germline CDR1 is SEHNR and CDR2 is FQNEAQ (reference sequence). Some clones are missing from TCRdb's copy, which holds only in-frame ones; the method was immunoSEQ multiplex PCR. The repertoire holds tens of thousands of clones, with roughly 88% as singletons. The sample here was CD4+ or CD8+ T cells sorted from blood, taken in a trial of the OX40 agonist ivuxolimab. The receptor comes from an adult with an advanced solid tumor such as melanoma, head and neck, liver or kidney cancer. The genes are TRBV7-9 and TRBJ2-7; D tentatively reads TRBD1 or TRBD2 (5 bases each). The CDR3 region is CASSLVRQGPTYEQYF. CDR3 nucleotide sequence: TGTGCCAGCAGCTTAGTTCGGCAGGGACCCACCTACGAGCAGTACTTC.